This T cell receptor beta chain was identified in a study of blood T cell repertoires in COVID-19. The repertoire was sequenced with immunoSEQ multiplex PCR; TCRdb's copy has only in-frame clones and lacks some. The table lists 200,000 to 250,000 clones, approximately 90% of them singletons, with 2% to 3% in the top ten. The CDR3 has 16 residues. V gave up 1 base and J gave up 2 bases; unmatched junction bases: 2. Germline CDR1 reads SGHDT; CDR2 reads YYEEEE. The source is a man aged 30-40 years with COVID-19, enrolled during active disease. Material for sequencing was peripheral blood. This chain joins TRBV5-6 and TRBJ2-6, with 8 bases aligning to TRBD2. The CDR3 nucleotides are TGTGCCAGCAGCTTGCCGGGAGGGACTGGGGCCAACGTCCTGACTTTC. This codes for CASSLPGGTGANVLTF.